This TCR beta chain comes out of a study of identical twins. Study observations and caveats: Findings came from cross-sectional statistics, without long-term follow-up of donors. Invariant cells of the MAIT and iNKT types might have partly distorted the zero-insertion analyses.

This CDR3 is 15 amino acids long. Germline V lookup: CDR1 PRHDT, CDR2 FYEKMQ (reference sequence). V shed 2 bases and J 5 bases; nucleotides not matched to a gene: 7. Carrying unique molecular identifiers, the cDNA also gained a universal primer site through template switching. TCRdb processed the 5' RACE reads anew with MiXCR; each CDR3 protein has one entry. The sample contains under 250,000 distinct CDR3 sequences, 7.5% of which appear only once. This clonotype was detected a few times. As yet, its antigen is unknown. These data were likewise used in another study, on yellow fever vaccine responses in identical twins. In that study: Twins reportedly had a vaccine T cell response that seemed partly convergent, partly personalized.

V is TRBV13 and J is TRBJ2-3, with 7 bases aligning to TRBD2. The TCR was taken from a woman aged 18-35 years in good health. What was sequenced was CD8+ T cells sorted from blood. The CDR3 nucleotides are TGTGCCAGCAGCTTATCGGGGGGACTAAAAGATACGCAGTATTTT. It codes for CASSLSGGLKDTQYF.